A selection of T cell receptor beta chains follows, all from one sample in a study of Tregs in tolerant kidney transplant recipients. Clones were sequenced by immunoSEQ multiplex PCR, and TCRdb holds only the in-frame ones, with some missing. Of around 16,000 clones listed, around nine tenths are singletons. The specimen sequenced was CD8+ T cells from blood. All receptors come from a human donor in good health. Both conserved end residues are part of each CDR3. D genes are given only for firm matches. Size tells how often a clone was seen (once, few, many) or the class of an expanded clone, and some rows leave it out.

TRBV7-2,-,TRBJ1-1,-,TGTGCCAGCAGCCCCCGTTCCCCAATGGGCACTGAAGCTTTCTTT,CASSPRSPMGTEAFF
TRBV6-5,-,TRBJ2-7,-,TGTGCCAGCAGTCCTGAGGACGGGGCTCGGGAGCAGTACTTC,CASSPEDGAREQYF
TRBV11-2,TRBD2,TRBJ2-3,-,TGTGCCAGCAGCTCCCCCCGGGGGGAAGATACGCAGTATTTT,CASSSPRGEDTQYF
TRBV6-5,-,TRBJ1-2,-,TGTGCCAGCAGTTTGGGAGCTACTAACTATGGCTACACCTTC,CASSLGATNYGYTF
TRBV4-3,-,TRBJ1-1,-,TGCGCCAGCAGCCAAGGGGACTACACTGAAGCTTTCTTT,CASSQGDYTEAFF
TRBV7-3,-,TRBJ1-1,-,TGTGCCAGCAGCGTATGGAGGGGAATTTACACTGAAGCTTTCTTT,CASSVWRGIYTEAFF
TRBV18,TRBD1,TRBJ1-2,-,TGTGCCAGCTCACCGGCGGACAGGACATACTATGGCTACACCTTC,CASSPADRTYYGYTF
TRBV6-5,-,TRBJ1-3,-,TGTGCCAGCAGTTACTCGAGCGGGGGGCCTGGAAACACCATATATTTT,CASSYSSGGPGNTIYF
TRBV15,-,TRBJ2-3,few,TGTGCCACCAGCACCCGGGCGGTGCTGGATACGCAGTATTTT,CATSTRAVLDTQYF
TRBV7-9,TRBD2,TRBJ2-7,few,TGTGCCAGCAGCTCCCCGACTAGCGGGAGGGCCTGGGAGCAGTACTTC,CASSSPTSGRAWEQYF
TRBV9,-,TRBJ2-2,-,TGTGCCAGCAGCGTAGTGAGCGGGGAGCTGTTTTTT,CASSVVSGELFF
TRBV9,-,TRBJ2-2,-,TGTGCCAGCAGCGTACAAAGCCAAAAGCCGAACACCGGGGAGCTGTTTTTT,CASSVQSQKPNTGELFF
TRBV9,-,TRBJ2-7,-,TGTGCCGGGTTTGCTGGCGGGGGCCGTTCCTACGAGCAGTACTTC,CAGFAGGGRSYEQYF
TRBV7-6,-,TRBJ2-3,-,TGTGCCAGCAGCTTAGTAGCCGGGCCCACAGATACGCAGTATTTT,CASSLVAGPTDTQYF
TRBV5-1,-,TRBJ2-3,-,TGCGCCAGCAGCCTACACGCTGCTGGGGTGGATACGCAGTATTTT,CASSLHAAGVDTQYF
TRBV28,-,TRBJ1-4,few,TGTGCCAGCAGCTCCGACGGTTTTGCAAAACTGTTTTTT,CASSSDGFAKLFF
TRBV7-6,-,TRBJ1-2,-,TGTGCCAGCAGCTCATCTTCAAATCCACAGGGAGACTATGGCTACACCTTC,CASSSSSNPQGDYGYTF
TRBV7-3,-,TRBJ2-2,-,TGTGCCAGCAGCTTAGCCCCAGGGGCCGGGGAGCTGTTTTTT,CASSLAPGAGELFF
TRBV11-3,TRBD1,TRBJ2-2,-,TGTGCCAGCAGCATGCCGGGACAGGGGAACACCGGGGAGCTGTTTTTT,CASSMPGQGNTGELFF
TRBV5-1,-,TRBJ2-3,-,TGCGCCAGCAGCTCCCCAGTAGAAAGCACGACTCGCACAGATACGCAGTATTTT,CASSSPVESTTRTDTQYF
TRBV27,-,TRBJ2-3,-,TGTGCCAGCAGTTCTCGGGGTCGCACAGATACGCAGTATTTT,CASSSRGRTDTQYF
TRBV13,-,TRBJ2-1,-,TGTGCCAGCAGTTCCTATTTTCGTGAGCAGTTCTTC,CASSSYFREQFF
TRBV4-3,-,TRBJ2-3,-,TGCGCCAGCGGACGAGGAGATACGCAGTATTTT,CASGRGDTQYF
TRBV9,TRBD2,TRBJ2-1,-,TGTGCCAGCAGCGTATCTGGGGAGGGGTACAATGAGCAGTTCTTC,CASSVSGEGYNEQFF
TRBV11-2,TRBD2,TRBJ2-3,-,TGTGCCAGCAGCCGACTCACTGGACTAGCGGGCCGAGGAAATACGCAGTATTTT,CASSRLTGLAGRGNTQYF
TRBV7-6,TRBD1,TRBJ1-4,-,TGTGCCAGCAGCCAGTGGACAGGGGACGAAAAACTGTTTTTT,CASSQWTGDEKLFF
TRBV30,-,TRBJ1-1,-,TGTGCCTGGAGTGGGCCCCCCGGTCCGGGCACTGAAGCTTTCTTT,CAWSGPPGPGTEAFF
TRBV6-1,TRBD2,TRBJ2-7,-,TGTGCCAGCAGTGCCCTAGCGGGGTTTTACGAGCAGTACTTC,CASSALAGFYEQYF
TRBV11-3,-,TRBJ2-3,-,TGTGCCAGCAGCCCCCGGGGGGGGGACAGGGGCACAGATACGCAGTATTTT,CASSPRGGDRGTDTQYF
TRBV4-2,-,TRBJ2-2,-,TGTGCCAGCAGCCAAGAGAGACTAGCCGGGGAGCTGTTTTTT,CASSQERLAGELFF
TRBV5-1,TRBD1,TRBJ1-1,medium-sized,TGCGCCAGCAGCTTTGGGACAGGAACCACTGAAGCTTTCTTT,CASSFGTGTTEAFF
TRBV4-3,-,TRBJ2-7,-,TGCGCCAGCAGCCAAGATTCAGGGTTCGGAGAGCAGTACTTC,CASSQDSGFGEQYF
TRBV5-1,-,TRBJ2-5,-,TGCGCCAGCAGCTTGGGCGGGGACTTTCAAGAGACCCAGTACTTC,CASSLGGDFQETQYF
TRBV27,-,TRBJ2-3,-,TGTGCCAGCAGTTCCTTACTAGCTCTAGCCACAGATACGCAGTATTTT,CASSSLLALATDTQYF
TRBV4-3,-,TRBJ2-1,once,TGCGCCAGCAGCCAAGAAGGGTCCGGGGTCACTGAGCAGTTCTTC,CASSQEGSGVTEQFF
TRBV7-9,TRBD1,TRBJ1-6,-,TGTGCCAGCAGCTTACACAGGGGGGCCTATAATTCACCCCTCCACTTT,CASSLHRGAYNSPLHF
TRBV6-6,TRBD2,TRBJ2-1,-,TGTGCCAGCAGCGATCTAGCGGTCTCCTACAATGAGCAGTTCTTC,CASSDLAVSYNEQFF
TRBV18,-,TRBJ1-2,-,TGTGCCAGCTCACCGGCCAGGGGCCCAAACTATGGCTACACCTTC,CASSPARGPNYGYTF
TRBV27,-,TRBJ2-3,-,TGTGCCAGCATCTTTGGCGGCACAGATACGCAGTATTTT,CASIFGGTDTQYF
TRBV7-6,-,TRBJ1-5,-,TGTGCCAGCAGCTTGGGGACAAGCAATCAGCCCCAGCATTTT,CASSLGTSNQPQHF
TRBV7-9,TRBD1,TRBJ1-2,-,TGTGCCAGCAGCTACCCGGGACAGGGGGACTATGGCTACACCTTC,CASSYPGQGDYGYTF
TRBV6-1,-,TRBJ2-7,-,TGTGCCAGCAGTGAAGACAGGGATATTGTCTACGAGCAGTACTTC,CASSEDRDIVYEQYF
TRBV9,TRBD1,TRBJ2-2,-,TGTGCCAGCAGCCGTCCCCGGGACAGGGGTGACACCGGGGAGCTGTTTTTT,CASSRPRDRGDTGELFF
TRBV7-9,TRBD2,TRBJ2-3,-,TGTGCCAGCAGCCCCTGGACTAGCGGTACCACAGATACGCAGTATTTT,CASSPWTSGTTDTQYF
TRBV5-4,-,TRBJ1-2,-,TGTGCCAGCAGCTTGGGGGGTGGAGATGGCTACACCTTC,CASSLGGGDGYTF
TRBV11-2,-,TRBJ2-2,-,TGTGCCAGCCTCTACCTCACCGGGGAGCTGTTTTTT,CASLYLTGELFF
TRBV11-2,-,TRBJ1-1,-,TGTGCCAGCAGCCGAGGGACCACTGAAGCTTTCTTT,CASSRGTTEAFF
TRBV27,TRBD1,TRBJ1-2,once,TGTGCCAGCAGAGGGACAGGGTATGGCTACACCTTC,CASRGTGYGYTF